The 18 T cell receptor beta chains below come from one sample, sequenced in a study of blood T cell repertoires in COVID-19. The method was immunoSEQ multiplex PCR; TCRdb's version includes in-frame clones alone and lacks a portion of them. The repertoire holds over 50,000 clones, with about four fifths as singletons. Sequenced sample: peripheral blood. These receptors were taken from a man between 60 and 70 years old with COVID-19, enrolled during active disease.

The chain uses TRBV18 and TRBJ1-2, with 9 positions matching TRBD1. The CDR3 consists of 13 residues. From germline, CDR1 is KGHSH and CDR2 LQKENI. J lost 4 bases, V lost 4 bases, and 1 base had no gene match. CDR3 loop: CASSQGQGYGYTF. As DNA, the CDR3 is TGTGCCAGCTCACAGGGACAGGGCTATGGCTACACCTTC.

The chain is built from TRBV5-1 and TRBJ1-4, with 7 bases identical to TRBD1. V was clipped by 3 bases and J by 0 bases; unmatched bases: 2. Germline V gene data show CDR1 as SGHRS and CDR2 as YFSETQ. This CDR3 region has 15 residues. The CDR3 here is CASSWGQTTNEKLFF. For the CDR3, the DNA is TGCGCCAGCAGCTGGGGACAGACAACTAATGAAAAACTGTTTTTT.

The V gene is TRBV2, the J gene TRBJ1-2; D unresolved. Per the germline V gene, CDR1 is SNHLY and CDR2 is FYNNEI. The V end lost 2 bases, the J end lost 7 bases, and 11 bases lay between the germline ends. This CDR3 spans 13 amino acids. CDR3 residues: CASSETGIRGYTF. CDR3 DNA: TGTGCCAGCAGTGAAACGGGGATTCGTGGCTACACCTTC. Complete variable domain (other parts from reference TRBV2 and TRBJ1-2): EPEVTQTPSHQVTQMGQEVILRCVPISNHLYFYWYRQILGQKVEFLVSFYNNEISEKSEIFDDQFSVERPDGSNFTLKIRSTKLEDSAMYFCASSETGIRGYTFGSGTRLTVV.

This clone was found once. This chain joins TRBV29-1 and TRBJ2-3, with TRBD1 identical over 10 bases. Germline-derived CDR1 and CDR2 are SQVTM and ANQGSEA. The CDR3 contains 16 residues. The ends lost 1 base at V and 4 bases at J; junction bases unmatched: 8. The CDR3 is CSVEGVEGQGPDTQYF. The CDR3 nucleotides are TGCAGCGTTGAAGGTGTGGAGGGACAGGGGCCAGATACGCAGTATTTT.

This clone appeared a few times. J is TRBJ1-5 and V is TRBV6-5; possible D gene TRBD1, 5 bases. Trimming shortened V by 7 bases and J by 5 bases, and 15 bases separated the two germline ends. The CDR3 covers 14 residues. CDR1 and CDR2 from the germline V gene are MNHEY and SVGAGI. For the CDR3, the DNA is TGTGCCAGCACCGCGGTAGGGGAATATCAGCCCCAGCATTTT. This encodes CASTAVGEYQPQHF.

The V gene is TRBV7-6, the J gene TRBJ2-1, with 14 bases aligning to TRBD2. This CDR3 is built from 16 residues. Germline CDR1 and CDR2: SGHVS and FNYEAQ. Trimming removed 5 bases from V and 6 bases from J; junction bases left unmatched: 6. CDR3: CASSPPGLAGGNEQFF. In DNA, the CDR3 is TGTGCCAGCAGCCCCCCAGGACTAGCGGGGGGCAATGAGCAGTTCTTC.

This clone appeared a single time. The genes are TRBV6-5 and TRBJ2-2; 8 bases fit TRBD1. V lost 6 bases to trimming and J lost 4 bases; unmatched junction nucleotides: 4. From germline, CDR1 is MNHEY and CDR2 SVGAGI. CDR3 length equals 14 residues. Written as DNA, the CDR3 is TGTGCCAGCAGCAGGGGGCACAGCACCGGGGAGCTGTTTTTT. Translated: CASSRGHSTGELFF.

This rearrangement joins TRBV2 to TRBJ1-1; tentative D call: TRBD1 (5 bases). The ends were cut back, 3 bases at V and 6 bases at J, with 11 bases in the middle. The germline V gene encodes CDR1 SNHLY and CDR2 FYNNEI. This CDR3 spans 13 amino acids. The CDR3 nucleotides read TGTGCCAGCAGTGATGGAGGGACGGCTGAAGCTTTCTTT. It translates to CASSDGGTAEAFF.

The chain couples TRBV2 to TRBJ1-1, with 8 bases aligning to TRBD1. Germline CDR1 is SNHLY and CDR2 is FYNNEI. V lost 8 bases and J lost 5; bases outside the gene matches: 10. The CDR3 totals 14 residues. DNA for the CDR3: TGTGCCAGCGGACGCGACAGGGGTGGGACTGAAGCTTTCTTT. This encodes CASGRDRGGTEAFF.

The chain recombines TRBV10-3 with TRBJ2-1; the D gene is possibly TRBD2 (5 bases). V lost 0 bases to trimming and J lost 8 bases, with 20 bases between them. Germline V gives CDR1 ENHRY, CDR2 SYGVKD. CDR3 length: 17 amino acids. The CDR3 DNA reads as TGTGCCATCAGTGAGTCGATCCAGCGGAAAAACCTGGATGAGCAGTTCTTC. This gives the protein CAISESIQRKNLDEQFF.

The rearrangement uses TRBV5-4 and TRBJ1-1; no clear D gene. Trimming cost V 2 bases and J 11 bases, with 19 bases left between them. The CDR3 extends over 14 amino acids. Per germline, CDR1 SGHNT and CDR2 YYREEE (reference sequence). The CDR3 DNA follows: TGTGCCAGCAGCTTTGTTGGGAGCTCCTTGTCGGCTTTCTTT. It specifies CASSFVGSSLSAFF.

This clone was detected only once. The V gene is TRBV11-1, the J gene TRBJ1-6; D unclear. The V and J ends lost 2 bases and 8 bases respectively, with 10 bases between them. The CDR3 extends over 14 amino acids. Germline values: CDR1 SGHAT, CDR2 FQDESV (reference sequence). This CDR3 reads CASSLNSGYSPLHF. The CDR3 DNA is TGTGCCAGCAGCTTAAACTCAGGTTATTCACCCCTCCACTTT.

V is TRBV19 and J is TRBJ1-1; 7 nucleotides align to TRBD1. Per the germline V gene, CDR1 is LNHDA and CDR2 is SQIVND (reference sequence). CDR3 length equals 17 residues. Unmatched junction bases numbered 10, after V lost 3 bases and J lost 0 bases. This CDR3 reads CASSIGVLGGLNTEAFF. DNA of the CDR3: TGTGCCAGTAGTATCGGGGTCTTAGGGGGCTTGAACACTGAAGCTTTCTTT.

The J gene is TRBJ1-4, the V gene TRBV9; D might be TRBD1 (6 bases). CDR1 and CDR2 from the germline V gene are SGDLS and YYNGEE. Trimming pared 3 bases from V and 6 bases from J, leaving 12 bases between. The CDR3 sequence is 14 residues long. The CDR3 DNA reads as TGTGCCAGCAGCGAGACGTACAGGGATGAAAAACTGTTTTTT. Translated, it gives CASSETYRDEKLFF.

V usage is TRBV5-6 and J usage is TRBJ2-7, with TRBD2 as a possible D gene (6 bases). Trimming took 1 base from V and 2 from J, leaving 13 bases between them. CDR1 and CDR2 (germline): SGHDT, YYEEEE. The CDR3 spans 15 residues. The CDR3 spells CASSLLGLLTYEQYF. The CDR3 coding sequence is TGTGCCAGCAGCTTGTTGGGACTCTTGACCTACGAGCAGTACTTC.

This chain uses TRBV19 with TRBJ2-5; the match to TRBD1 covers 10 bases. Germline loops: CDR1 LNHDA, CDR2 SQIVND (reference sequence). This CDR3 contains 14 residues. V lost 7 bases to trimming and J lost 5 bases; unmatched junction nucleotides: 7. The CDR3 is CASTPGQGPETQYF. CDR3 DNA sequence: TGTGCCAGTACCCCGGGACAGGGGCCCGAGACCCAGTACTTC.

The rearrangement uses TRBV28 and TRBJ2-1, with D possibly being TRBD1 (5 bases). Germline values: CDR1 MDHEN, CDR2 SYDVKM. This CDR3 has 15 amino acids. Trimming stripped 3 bases from V and 2 bases from J, with 11 bases between. CDR3 amino acids: CASSLVRVTYNEQFF. The CDR3 region has the DNA TGTGCCAGCAGTTTGGTCAGGGTAACCTACAATGAGCAGTTCTTC.

There are a few counts of this clone. J is TRBJ2-5 and V is TRBV3-1 (or the pseudogene TRBV3-2); 12 nucleotides match TRBD2. The CDR3 is made up of 17 amino acids. Germline-derived CDR1 and CDR2 are LGHDT and YNNKEL (reference sequence). Trimming cost V 1 base and J 4 bases; bases outside gene matches: 7. The CDR3 region is CASSQVLAGGQGETQYF. CDR3 DNA sequence: TGTGCCAGCAGCCAAGTTCTAGCGGGGGGGCAGGGAGAGACCCAGTACTTC.